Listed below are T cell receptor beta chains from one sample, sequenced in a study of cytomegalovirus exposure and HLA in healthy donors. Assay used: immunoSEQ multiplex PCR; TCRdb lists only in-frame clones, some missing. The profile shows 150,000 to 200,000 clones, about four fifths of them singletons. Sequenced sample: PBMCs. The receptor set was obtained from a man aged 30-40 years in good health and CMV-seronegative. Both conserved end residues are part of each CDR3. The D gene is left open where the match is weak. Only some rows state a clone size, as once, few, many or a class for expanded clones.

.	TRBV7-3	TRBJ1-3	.	CASSLAGVGNTIYF	TGTGCCAGCAGCTTAGCAGGGGTTGGAAACACCATATATTTT
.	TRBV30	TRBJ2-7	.	CAWSLNRDPQYF	TGTGCCTGGAGTCTCAACAGGGACCCGCAGTACTTC
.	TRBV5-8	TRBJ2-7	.	CASSSLLIPYEQYF	TGTGCCAGCAGCTCGCTTCTCATCCCCTACGAGCAGTACTTC
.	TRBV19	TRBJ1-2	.	CASSSRTDLGYGYTF	TGTGCCAGTAGTTCCCGGACAGACCTTGGCTATGGCTACACCTTC
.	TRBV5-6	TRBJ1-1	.	CASSLDRQATEAFF	TGTGCCAGCAGCTTGGACCGACAGGCCACTGAAGCTTTCTTT
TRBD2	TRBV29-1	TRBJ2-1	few	CSVKLAVAYNEQFF	TGCAGCGTTAAGCTAGCGGTGGCCTACAATGAGCAGTTCTTC
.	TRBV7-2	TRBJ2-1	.	CASSLVRLPSYNEQFF	TGTGCCAGCAGCTTAGTTAGACTCCCCTCCTACAATGAGCAGTTCTTC
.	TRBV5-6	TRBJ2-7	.	CASSPSGGSEQYF	TGTGCCAGCAGCCCTTCAGGGGGGTCCGAGCAGTACTTC
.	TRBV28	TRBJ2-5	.	CASSLRLIQETQYF	TGTGCCAGCAGCCTCCGACTGATCCAAGAGACCCAGTACTTC
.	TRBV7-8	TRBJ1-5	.	CASSFGSPTGNQPQHF	TGTGCCAGCAGTTTCGGGTCCCCTACTGGCAATCAGCCCCAGCATTTT
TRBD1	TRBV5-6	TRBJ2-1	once	CASFTGQPADEQFF	TGTGCCAGCTTCACGGGACAGCCCGCGGATGAGCAGTTCTTC
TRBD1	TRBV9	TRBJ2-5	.	CASSRGQQETQYF	TGTGCCAGCAGCCGGGGACAGCAAGAGACCCAGTACTTC
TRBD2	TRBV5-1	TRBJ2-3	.	CASSELGLADTDTQYF	TGCGCCAGCAGCGAGCTGGGACTAGCGGACACAGATACGCAGTATTTT
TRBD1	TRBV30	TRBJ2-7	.	CAWTTGTVTYEQYF	TGTGCCTGGACTACCGGGACAGTCACCTACGAGCAGTACTTC
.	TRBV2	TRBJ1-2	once	CASSEEAGGGVLSNYGYTF	TGTGCCAGCAGTGAGGAGGCAGGTGGTGGGGTCTTATCTAACTATGGCTACACCTTC
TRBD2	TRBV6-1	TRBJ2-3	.	CASSEEEREGRYTDTQYF	TGTGCCAGCAGTGAGGAGGAACGGGAGGGGAGATACACAGATACGCAGTATTTT
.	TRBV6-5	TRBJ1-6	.	CASSPNNSPLHF	TGTGCCAGCAGTCCCAATAATTCACCCCTCCACTTT
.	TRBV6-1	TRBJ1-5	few	CASSEGDQPQHF	TGTGCCAGCAGTGAAGGAGATCAGCCCCAGCATTTT
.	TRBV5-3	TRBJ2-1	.	CARRSSQRHSYNEQFF	TGTGCCAGAAGATCGTCGCAGCGGCACTCCTACAATGAGCAGTTCTTC
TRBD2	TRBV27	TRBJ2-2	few	CASAPLAGNTGELFF	TGTGCCAGCGCACCACTAGCGGGGAACACCGGGGAGCTGTTTTTT
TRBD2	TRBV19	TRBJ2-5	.	CASSILTSGRMGQETQYF	TGTGCCAGTAGTATATTGACTAGCGGGAGGATGGGTCAAGAGACCCAGTACTTC
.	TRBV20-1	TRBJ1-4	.	CSAGTGEKLFF	TGCAGTGCTGGTACGGGAGAAAAACTGTTTTTT
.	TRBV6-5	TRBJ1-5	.	CASSYSSAGQPQHF	TGTGCCAGCAGTTACTCCTCCGCCGGGCAGCCCCAGCATTTT
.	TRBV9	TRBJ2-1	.	CASSGRASRGNEQFF	TGTGCCAGCAGCGGGAGGGCTAGCCGTGGCAATGAGCAGTTCTTC
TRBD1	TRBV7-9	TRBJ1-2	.	CASSLPDRGYYGYTF	TGTGCCAGCAGCTTACCCGACAGGGGATACTATGGCTACACCTTC